The 23 T cell receptor beta chains below all came from one sample that was sequenced in a study of response to subunit inactivated influenza vaccine. TCRdb re-called the RT-PCR reads with MiXCR, one entry per CDR3 protein. This table holds under 500,000 distinct CDR3 sequences, approximately 11% found once. Sequenced material: PBMCs from blood, taken about 40 days after vaccination. The receptors derive from a man aged 50 to 60 who received an inactivated influenza vaccine.

The chain combines TRBV9 with TRBJ2-3, with 9 bases aligning to TRBD1. V trimming: 1 base; J trimming: 2 bases; junction bases outside the gene matches: 11. Looked up from germline, CDR1 is SGDLS and CDR2 is YYNGEE. CDR3 length: 18 amino acids. CDR3 amino acids: CASSVWDRVFLPTDTQYF. In nucleotides, the CDR3 is TGTGCCAGCAGCGTATGGGACAGGGTTTTTCTCCCCACAGATACGCAGTATTTT.

The J gene is TRBJ2-1, the V gene TRBV18; TRBD2 might be the D (5 bases). The CDR3 contains 15 residues. Germline CDR1 and CDR2: KGHSH and LQKENI. The V end was cut by 5 bases, the J end by 0 bases, with 11 bases between. For the CDR3, the DNA is TGTGCCAGCTCAACAGCGGCGGGCTCCTACAATGAGCAGTTCTTC. This gives the protein CASSTAAGSYNEQFF. The whole variable domain, filled in from reference TRBV18 and TRBJ2-1, reads NAGVMQNPRHLVRRRGQEARLRCSPMKGHSHVYWYRQLPEEGLKFMVYLQKENIIDESGMPKERFSAEFPKEGPSILRIQQVVRGDSAAYFCASSTAAGSYNEQFFGPGTRLTVL.

The genes are TRBV10-3 and TRBJ2-6; D gene ambiguous. Per the germline V gene, CDR1 is ENHRY and CDR2 is SYGVKD. The CDR3 has 16 amino acids. V lost 3 bases to trimming and J lost 2 bases, with 11 bases between them. CDR3 in DNA: TGTGCCATCAGTGATGGATATAAGGCTGGGGCCAACGTCCTGACTTTC. Its translation: CAISDGYKAGANVLTF.

This clonotype showed up many times. The rearrangement links TRBV4-3 to TRBJ1-2; a weak D match, TRBD1 (5 bases). Looked up from germline, CDR1 is LGHNA and CDR2 is YSLEER. With 8 bases removed from V and 5 bases from J, the gap between germline ends came to 21 bases. The CDR3 consists of 15 residues. CDR3 nucleotides: TGCGCCAGCCGACATGACGGCTCCGGGGGGTATGGCTACACCTTC. Translating gives CASRHDGSGGYGYTF.

This clonotype was detected only a few times. The V gene is TRBV28, the J gene TRBJ2-7; 8 positions agree with TRBD1. The CDR3 contains 14 residues. CDR1 is MDHEN and CDR2 is SYDVKM in the germline V gene. J gave up 3 bases and V 5 bases, and 6 bases lay outside the gene matches. The CDR3 sequence is CASSVPGQVYEQYF. For the CDR3, the DNA is TGTGCCAGCAGTGTCCCGGGACAGGTCTACGAGCAGTACTTC.

This clonotype was seen repeatedly, ten times or more. The chain recombines TRBV7-2 with TRBJ2-7; 7 bases align to TRBD1. There are 14 residues in the CDR3. V shed 3 bases and J 6 bases; nucleotides not matched to a gene: 8. Germline loops: CDR1 SGHTA, CDR2 FQGNSA. The CDR3 DNA reads as TGTGCCAGCAGCTTGAGGGGGCGGAATTCCGAGCAGTACTTC. Its protein is CASSLRGRNSEQYF.

The V gene is TRBV12-3 or TRBV12-4, the J gene TRBJ2-6; D remains ambiguous. The length of the CDR3 is 17 residues. Between the trimmed V and J ends, which lost 3 bases and 1 base, there was a span of 13 bases. CDR3: CASSLGIQRSGANVLTF. As DNA, the CDR3 is TGTGCCAGCAGTTTGGGGATACAAAGGTCTGGGGCCAACGTCCTGACTTTC.

The rearrangement joins TRBV7-9 to TRBJ2-5; TRBD1 aligns across 9 bases. Germline loops: CDR1 SEHNR, CDR2 FQNEAQ (reference sequence). The CDR3 totals 16 residues. The J segment lost 1 base and the V segment lost 5 bases, leaving 8 bases of the junction unmatched. CDR3 nucleotide sequence: TGTGCCAGCAGCCGGGACAGGGCCCGGGGCCAAGAGACCCAGTACTTC. This codes for CASSRDRARGQETQYF.

This clonotype occurred many times. The chain links TRBV4-1 to TRBJ1-2; D gene uncertain. The CDR3 has 14 amino acids. The germline V gene encodes CDR1 MGHRA and CDR2 YSYEKL. V lost 0 bases and J lost 3, with 8 bases in between. The CDR3: CASSQDYTYYGYTF. DNA of the CDR3: TGCGCCAGCAGCCAAGATTACACTTACTATGGCTACACCTTC.

The sample holds a few counts of this clonotype. This sequence joins TRBV5-5 and TRBJ2-5; no clear D. In germline, CDR1 is SGHKS, CDR2 YYEKEE (reference sequence). The length of the CDR3 is 14 residues. Trimming took off 5 bases at V and 0 bases at J, with 11 bases between the two ends. The CDR3 sequence is CASSDGPDQETQYF. CDR3 DNA sequence: TGTGCCAGCAGTGATGGACCAGACCAAGAGACCCAGTACTTC.

This clonotype was detected many times. This chain links TRBV12-3 or TRBV12-4 with TRBJ2-1; no definite D call. Trimming removed 6 bases at V and 9 bases at J, with 9 bases between. CDR3 length: 11 amino acids. The CDR3 region is CASSLRGEQFF. The CDR3 DNA reads TGTGCCAGCAGCCTAAGAGGTGAGCAGTTCTTC.

V and J are TRBV19 and TRBJ2-7, with TRBD1 matching over 8 bases. V lost 3 bases and J lost 1; bases outside the gene matches: 8. There are 16 residues in the CDR3. Germline-derived CDR1 and CDR2 are LNHDA and SQIVND (reference sequence). In nucleotides, the CDR3 is TGTGCCAGTAGTATCCTCAGACAGGGGCAATCCTACGAGCAGTACTTC. Protein sequence: CASSILRQGQSYEQYF.

In its sample, this clonotype was seen a few times. The chain uses TRBV11-2 and TRBJ2-7; D remains unclear. CDR1 and CDR2 (germline): SGHAT, FQNNGV. V was clipped by 1 base and J by 3 bases, with 13 bases between them. This CDR3 has 15 amino acids. As DNA, the CDR3 is TGTGCCAGCAGCTTAGCCCGATCCAGTATCTACGAGCAGTACTTC. This gives the protein CASSLARSSIYEQYF. Variable domain in full (rest from reference TRBV11-2 and TRBJ2-7): EAGVAQSPRYKIIEKRQSVAFWCNPISGHATLYWYQQILGQGPKLLIQFQNNGVVDDSQLPKDRFSAERLKGVDSTLKIQPAKLEDSAVYLCASSLARSSIYEQYFGPGTRLTVT.

This clonotype was seen at least ten times. J is TRBJ2-1 and V is TRBV7-9; 14 bases match TRBD2. The J segment lost 9 bases and the V segment lost 5 bases, leaving 6 bases of the junction unmatched. Germline assignment: CDR1 SEHNR and CDR2 FQNEAQ (reference sequence). The CDR3 is 15 amino acids. The CDR3 DNA reads as TGTGCCAGCAGCCCTGGGACTAGCGGGAGAAGTGAGCAGTTCTTC. Its protein product is CASSPGTSGRSEQFF. The variable domain in full, completed from reference TRBV7-9 and TRBJ2-1, reads DTGVSQNPRHKITKRGQNVTFRCDPISEHNRLYWYRQTLGQGPEFLTYFQNEAQLEKSRLLSDRFSAERPKGSFSTLEIQRTEQGDSAMYLCASSPGTSGRSEQFFGPGTRLTVL.

Worth noting for this clonotype: This sequence may be a read error, since a much larger clone differs from it by one base. This rearrangement joins TRBV20-1 to TRBJ2-2; TRBD2 matches at 7 bases. V trimming: 0 bases; J trimming: 2 bases; junction bases outside the gene matches: 6. This CDR3 spans 16 amino acids. In germline, CDR1 is DFQATT, CDR2 SNEGSKA (reference sequence). The CDR3 protein is CSARDGASGNTGELFF. The CDR3 region has the DNA TGCAGTGCTAGAGATGGGGCTAGCGGAAACACCGGGGAGCTGTTTTTT.

The chain employs TRBV5-1 and TRBJ1-6; D not resolved. The CDR3 extends over 15 amino acids. Germline V CDR1 and CDR2: SGHRS, YFSETQ. V shed 5 bases and J shed 7 bases, with 16 bases lying between them. The DNA of the CDR3 is TGCGCCAGCAGATCGGATTTAACGGGAAATTCACCCCTCCACTTT. Protein: CASRSDLTGNSPLHF.

This clonotype was seen at least ten times. The V and J genes are TRBV24-1 and TRBJ2-2, with D perhaps TRBD1 or TRBD2 (5 bases each). Germline V gene lookup returns CDR1 KGHDR and CDR2 SFDVKD. V was shortened by 9 bases and J by 1 base, with 14 bases between the two germline ends. The CDR3 sequence is 15 residues long. The CDR3 sequence is CATGWGTENTGELFF. In DNA, the CDR3 is TGTGCCACCGGATGGGGGACCGAGAACACCGGGGAGCTGTTTTTT.

In its sample, this clonotype was seen a few times. The chain recombines TRBV20-1 with TRBJ1-3, with D possibly TRBD1 on 6 matching bases. CDR1 DFQATT and CDR2 SNEGSKA come from the germline V gene (reference sequence). The CDR3 is 16 residues long. Between the trimmed V and J ends, which lost 3 bases and 0 bases, there was a span of 15 bases. The CDR3 DNA sequence: TGCAGTGCTAGTTGGGAAACAGGGTACTCTGGAAACACCATATATTTT. It yields the protein CSASWETGYSGNTIYF.

V and J are TRBV20-1 and TRBJ2-1; possibly TRBD1 for D (5 bases). The germline V and J ends were trimmed by 3 bases and 7 bases, with 13 bases remaining between them. Germline V gives CDR1 DFQATT, CDR2 SNEGSKA (reference sequence). This CDR3 has 13 residues. This chain's CDR3 is CSARGQRPNEQFF. The CDR3 region has the DNA TGCAGTGCTAGGGGGCAGAGGCCTAATGAGCAGTTCTTC.

This clonotype appeared many times. The chain carries TRBV7-9 and TRBJ1-2; 7 nucleotides line up with TRBD1. The CDR3 runs 14 residues. CDR1 is SEHNR and CDR2 is FQNEAQ in the germline V gene (reference sequence). V trimming: 2 bases; J trimming: 6 bases; junction bases outside the gene matches: 6. This CDR3 is CASSLQSGGDGYTF. CDR3 DNA sequence: TGTGCCAGCAGCTTACAATCAGGGGGGGATGGCTACACCTTC.

There are a few counts of this clonotype. The rearrangement links TRBV10-1 to TRBJ2-7; the D call may be TRBD1 or TRBD2 (5 bases each). Germline V gene sequence: CDR1 WNHNN, CDR2 SYGVQD (reference sequence). This CDR3 contains 11 residues. Trimming took 3 bases from V and 11 from J, leaving 11 bases between them. CDR3 residues: CASSDGAEEYF. For the CDR3, the DNA is TGCGCCAGCAGTGATGGGGCGGAGGAGTACTTC.

There are many counts of this clonotype. The chain employs TRBV5-6 and TRBJ2-1; D call uncertain. The CDR3 extends over 16 amino acids. Germline CDR1 SGHDT, CDR2 YYEEEE. The ends were cut back, 3 bases at V and 1 base at J, with 14 bases in the middle. The CDR3 spells CASSSPHRSSYNEQFF. The CDR3 nucleotides read TGTGCCAGCAGCTCACCCCATCGTTCGTCCTACAATGAGCAGTTCTTC. The full variable domain, rest sourced from reference TRBV5-6 and TRBJ2-1, is DAGVTQSPTHLIKTRGQQVTLRCSPKSGHDTVSWYQQALGQGPQFIFQYYEEEERQRGNFPDRFSGHQFPNYSSELNVNALLLGDSALYLCASSSPHRSSYNEQFFGPGTRLTVL.

The chain uses TRBV20-1 and TRBJ2-3; TRBD2 agrees at 7 bases. This CDR3 contains 13 residues. V lost 3 bases to trimming and J lost 6 bases; unmatched junction nucleotides: 6. The germline gives CDR1 DFQATT, CDR2 SNEGSKA (reference sequence). CDR3 residues: CSASKLRGDTQYF. In DNA form, the CDR3 reads TGCAGTGCTAGCAAACTGCGGGGGGATACGCAGTATTTT.